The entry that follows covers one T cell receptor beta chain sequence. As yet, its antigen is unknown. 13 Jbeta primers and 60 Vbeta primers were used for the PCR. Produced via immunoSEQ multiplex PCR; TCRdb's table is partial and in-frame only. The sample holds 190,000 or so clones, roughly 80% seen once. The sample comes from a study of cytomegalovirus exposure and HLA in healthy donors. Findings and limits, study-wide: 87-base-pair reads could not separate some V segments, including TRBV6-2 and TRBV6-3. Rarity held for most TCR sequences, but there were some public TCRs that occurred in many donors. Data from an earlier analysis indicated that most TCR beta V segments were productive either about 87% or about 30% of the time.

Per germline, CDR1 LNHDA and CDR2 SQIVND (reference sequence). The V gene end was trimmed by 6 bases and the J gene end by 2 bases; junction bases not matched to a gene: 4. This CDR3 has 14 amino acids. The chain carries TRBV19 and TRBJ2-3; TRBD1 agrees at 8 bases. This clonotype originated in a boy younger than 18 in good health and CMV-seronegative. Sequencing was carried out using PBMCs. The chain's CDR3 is CASRPGQVTDTQYF. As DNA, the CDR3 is TGTGCCAGTAGGCCGGGACAGGTCACAGATACGCAGTATTTT.